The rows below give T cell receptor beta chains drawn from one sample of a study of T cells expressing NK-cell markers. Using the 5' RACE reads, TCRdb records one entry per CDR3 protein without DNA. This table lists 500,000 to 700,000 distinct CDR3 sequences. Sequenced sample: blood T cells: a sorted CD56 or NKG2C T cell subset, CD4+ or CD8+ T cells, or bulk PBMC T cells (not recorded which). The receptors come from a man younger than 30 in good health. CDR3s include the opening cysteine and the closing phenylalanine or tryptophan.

CSVEGTGGYYGYTF | TRBJ1-2 | 14 | TRBV29-1
CASSYSVRSRNTIYF | TRBJ1-3 | 15 | TRBV6-5
CASSQDMRLGAKNIQYF | TRBJ2-4 | 17 | TRBV4-3
CSVAEGTDTQYF | TRBJ2-3 | 12 | TRBV29-1
CASSFPGQGVGRRTGELFF | TRBJ2-2 | 19 | TRBV11-2
CASNAPTSMNTEAFF | TRBJ1-1 | 15 | TRBV7-8
CASSQAWKGQGYEQYF | TRBJ2-7 | 16 | TRBV4-3
CSAGTSGRVGGELFF | TRBJ2-2 | 15 | TRBV20-1
CASSPRVGTGGSLHF | TRBJ1-6 | 15 | TRBV7-2
CASSRIPGQALDTQYF | TRBJ2-3 | 16 | TRBV4-1
CASSYSLNEQFF | TRBJ2-1 | 12 | TRBV6-6
CASSQATGQGARSTDTQYF | TRBJ2-3 | 19 | TRBV3-1
CASSWGTGGAANYGYTF | TRBJ1-2 | 17 | TRBV7-8
CASSRVTILAGALGSYEQYF | TRBJ2-7 | 20 | TRBV3-1
CASSDTGTGSPQETQYF | TRBJ2-5 | 17 | TRBV6-1
CSARVLGLADTGELFF | TRBJ2-2 | 16 | TRBV20-1
CASSQVGGDEKLFF | TRBJ1-4 | 14 | TRBV4-2
CASSFRLAGNNEQFF | TRBJ2-1 | 15 | TRBV12-3/TRBV12-4
CASSLRPGGNSPLHF | TRBJ1-6 | 15 | TRBV5-1
CSAGSVGNEQFF | TRBJ2-1 | 12 | TRBV20-1
CASISLDEYQETQYF | TRBJ2-5 | 15 | TRBV7-9
CASSFYRGLYNEQFF | TRBJ2-1 | 15 | TRBV7-9
CASSQALEAGTYEQYF | TRBJ2-7 | 16 | TRBV4-2
CASTPGPGYQETQYF | TRBJ2-5 | 15 | TRBV11-2
CSASAGGAYEQYF | TRBJ2-7 | 13 | TRBV20-1
CSAPEHEGAEAFF | TRBJ1-1 | 13 | TRBV29-1
CASSLNRGGPNEKLFF | TRBJ1-4 | 16 | TRBV5-5
CASSFSGGIEKLFF | TRBJ1-4 | 14 | TRBV6-5
CASSPLRDSYNSPLHF | TRBJ1-6 | 16 | TRBV12-3/TRBV12-4
CASSMTGFTEAFF | TRBJ1-1 | 13 | TRBV12-3/TRBV12-4
CASSYPTGPTGELFF | TRBJ2-2 | 15 | TRBV12-3/TRBV12-4
CASSPADTQYF | TRBJ2-3 | 11 | TRBV12-3/TRBV12-4
CASSLAYRGNEQFF | TRBJ2-1 | 14 | TRBV5-1
CASSLGQGEKETQYF | TRBJ2-5 | 15 | TRBV11-2
CASSLIPNEQFF | TRBJ2-1 | 12 | TRBV5-1
CASSFQGRSSPLHF | TRBJ1-6 | 14 | TRBV11-2
CASPAADGQFF | TRBJ2-1 | 11 | TRBV7-9
CASSLDGTSGAYEQYF | TRBJ2-7 | 16 | TRBV7-3
CASSQVSSNTEAFF | TRBJ1-1 | 14 | TRBV3-1
CASSTGQPTTNEKLFF | TRBJ1-4 | 16 | TRBV7-9
CASSQALAGGVNEQFF | TRBJ2-1 | 16 | TRBV4-2
CSARGASGSSDTQYF | TRBJ2-3 | 15 | TRBV20-1
CASSLGQGFHEQYF | TRBJ2-7 | 14 | TRBV7-9
CASSSGDTLAGAGNEQFF | TRBJ2-1 | 18 | TRBV5-1
CASSLIRDRKETQYF | TRBJ2-5 | 15 | TRBV6-1
CATSDPLGRQETQYF | TRBJ2-5 | 15 | TRBV24-1
CASSPGWDNEQFF | TRBJ2-1 | 13 | TRBV7-9
CASSWSWGQETQYF | TRBJ2-5 | 14 | TRBV7-2
CASSLAWPGDNSPLHF | TRBJ1-6 | 16 | TRBV7-9
CASSQVVRGLTGELFF | TRBJ2-2 | 16 | TRBV4-2